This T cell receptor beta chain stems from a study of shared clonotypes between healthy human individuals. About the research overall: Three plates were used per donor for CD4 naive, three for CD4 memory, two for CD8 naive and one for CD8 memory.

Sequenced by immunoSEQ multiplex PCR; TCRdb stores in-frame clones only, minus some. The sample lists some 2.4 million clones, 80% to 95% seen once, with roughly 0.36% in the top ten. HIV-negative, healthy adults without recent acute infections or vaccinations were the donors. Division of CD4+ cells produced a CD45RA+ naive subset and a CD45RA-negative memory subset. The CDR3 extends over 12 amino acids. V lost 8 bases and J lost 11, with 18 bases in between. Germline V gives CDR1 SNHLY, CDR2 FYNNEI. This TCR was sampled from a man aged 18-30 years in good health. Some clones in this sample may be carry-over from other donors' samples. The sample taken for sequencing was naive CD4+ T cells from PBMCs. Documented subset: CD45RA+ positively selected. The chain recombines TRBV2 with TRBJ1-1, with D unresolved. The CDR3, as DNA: TGTGCCAGCTCCGCTAGGATGGGGATGGCTTTCTTT. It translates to CASSARMGMAFF.